This TCR beta chain was sequenced in a study of spatial heterogeneity in lung cancer. Study at large: There were, on average, more than nine raw-read appearances for each unique TCR and UMI combination. Study conclusions and caveats: Of the expanded TCRs, ubiquitous and regional counts tracked the counts of ubiquitous and regional nonsynonymous mutations, respectively. Within tumors, counts of expanded alpha and beta TCRs tracked tumor mutation counts.

Documented time point: sample taken at primary tumor resection. The donor group consisted of approximately 77 patients who had untreated, early-stage non-small cell lung cancer. TCR cDNA molecules each had a unique molecular identifier. TCRdb processed the 5' RACE reads anew with MiXCR; each CDR3 protein has one entry. The table includes roughly 10,000 distinct CDR3 sequences, roughly 7.9% detected once. About this clonotype itself: The antigen remains undetermined.

The specimen was lung tumor tissue, collected at surgery. This clonotype was sampled from a female donor with early-stage non-small cell lung cancer.

Here the CDR3 reads CATGSPTGGNNEQFF. CDR3 sequence (DNA): TGTGCCACCGGGAGCCCGACAGGGGGTAACAATGAGCAGTTCTTC. The genes are TRBV24-1 and TRBJ2-1; 9 nucleotides match TRBD1. This CDR3 has 15 residues. With V trimmed by 9 bases and J by 5 bases, 10 bases remained unmatched. Looked up from germline, CDR1 is KGHDR and CDR2 is SFDVKD.